The 3 T cell receptor beta chains below come from one sample, sequenced in a study of blood T cell repertoires in COVID-19. Sequenced by immunoSEQ multiplex PCR; TCRdb stores in-frame clones only, minus some. Of 150,000 to 200,000 clones in the sample, roughly 88% are singletons; the top ten hold over 2.5%. Input material: peripheral blood. Receptors originate from a man aged 60-69 years with acute or convalescent COVID-19.

As to this clone: Because the CDR3's place on the DNA is in doubt, the DNA is left out and the CDR3 is given as listed by TCRdb. The rearrangement uses TRBV6-6 and TRBJ2-7; TRBD2, as called in the table, went unchecked against the DNA. CDR1 and CDR2 from the germline V gene are MNHNY and SVGAGI (reference sequence). The CDR3 has 16 residues if both end residues are counted. The CDR3 is CASSSSAGGPSYEQYF.

This clone appeared once. The V and J genes are TRBV6-6 and TRBJ1-1; D unclear. Trimming stripped 0 bases from V and 0 bases from J, with 11 bases between. The germline CDR1 and CDR2 sequences are MNHNY and SVGAGI (reference sequence). This CDR3 is 16 amino acids long. The chain's CDR3 is CASSYSGGRMNTEAFF. In nucleotides, the CDR3 is TGTGCCAGCAGTTACTCCGGAGGGCGAATGAACACTGAAGCTTTCTTT.

This chain connects TRBV28 to TRBJ1-2; the match to TRBD1 covers 7 bases. CDR1 is MDHEN and CDR2 is SYDVKM in the germline V gene. Unmatched junction bases numbered 11, after V lost 6 bases and J lost 4 bases. The CDR3 sequence is 15 residues long. As DNA, the CDR3 is TGTGCCAGCAGGCCACAGGGGCCCGGCCCCTATGGCTACACCTTC. Amino acids: CASRPQGPGPYGYTF.